The entry that follows covers one T cell receptor beta chain sequence. This sample stems from a study of long-term antiretroviral therapy in people with HIV. The germline CDR1 and CDR2 sequences are MRHNA and SNTAGT. The CDR3 contains 14 residues. With V trimmed by 3 bases and J by 3 bases, 3 bases remained unmatched. Runs used v3.0 of the immunoSEQ assay and were done at survey level. The method was immunoSEQ multiplex PCR; TCRdb's version includes in-frame clones alone and lacks a portion of them. The table includes nearly 25,000 clones, around 80% detected once. The TCR sequence derives from a man aged 50-60 years with HIV. The sequencing here drew on unsorted PBMCs, taken 3 years after starting antiretroviral therapy. The V and J genes are TRBV6-4 and TRBJ1-1; 8 bases are a match to TRBD1. CDR3 coding DNA: TGTGCCAGCAGTGAACAGGGGGGGGACACTGAAGCTTTCTTT. Its translation is CASSEQGGDTEAFF.